The 14 T cell receptor beta chains in this list originate from one sample, sequenced in a study of regulatory T cells in long-lasting Graves disease. Time point of the sample: persistent/refractory GD, antithyroid drugs over 5 years with positive TRAb. Scientists built the TCR library using RNA that was extracted from PBMCs. Through Arm-PCR of CDR3 regions and iRepertoire HTBI primers, TCR beta libraries were built. MiXCR, applied by TCRdb to the multiplex PCR reads, yields one record per CDR3 protein. The data contain about 420,000 distinct CDR3 sequences, around 22% of them singletons. This material consisted of peripheral blood mononuclear cells (PBMCs), taken when the disease was refractory, from a patient treated with antithyroid drugs. The receptors stem from a female donor with Graves disease.

The J gene is TRBJ1-1, the V gene TRBV12-3 or TRBV12-4; 7 nucleotides align to TRBD1. This CDR3 has 15 amino acids. V lost 6 bases, J lost 6 bases, and 13 bases stayed unmatched. The CDR3 nucleotides are TGTGCCAGCAGCTCTCAGGGGGTAGGAGTCTCTGAAGCTTTCTTT. It yields the protein CASSSQGVGVSEAFF.

This clonotype was seen a few times. The chain employs TRBV29-1 and TRBJ2-5, with TRBD2 matching over 10 bases. CDR3 size: 12 residues. The V gene's germline CDR1 is SQVTM and CDR2 ANQGSEA. Losses at the gene ends were 6 bases for V and 5 bases for J; bases not matched to a gene: 3. CDR3 sequence: CSVGTSAETQYF. In nucleotides, the CDR3 is TGCAGCGTAGGGACTAGCGCGGAGACCCAGTACTTC.

V gene TRBV19 combines with J gene TRBJ2-6; the D call may be TRBD1 or TRBD2 (5 bases each). Germline CDR1 is LNHDA and CDR2 is SQIVND (reference sequence). The CDR3 contains 17 residues. Trimming pared 4 bases from V and 0 bases from J, leaving 13 bases between. The CDR3 reads CASSTGRPYSGANVLTF. As DNA, the CDR3 is TGTGCCAGTAGTACGGGACGGCCTTACTCTGGGGCCAACGTCCTGACTTTC.

On this clonotype: Given a much more abundant clone one base away, this may be a read error. This chain joins TRBV6-1 and TRBJ2-7, with 9 bases lining up with TRBD2. The V and J ends lost 4 bases and 0 bases, in that order; junction bases with no gene match: 7. The CDR3 sequence is 16 residues long. The germline gives CDR1 MNHNS, CDR2 SASEGT. CDR3 sequence: CASSGVPAGGSYEQYF. CDR3 in DNA: TGTGCCAGCAGTGGAGTCCCAGCGGGAGGCTCCTACGAGCAGTACTTC.

This clonotype turned up a few times. The gene calls are TRBV30 and TRBJ2-5; D is unresolved. Germline CDR1 GTSNPN, CDR2 SVGIG (reference sequence). The CDR3 has 17 amino acids. V lost 0 bases and J 7 bases, leaving 24 bases between the germline ends. The chain's CDR3 is CAWSVRSPRAVDRTQYF. The DNA of the CDR3 is TGTGCCTGGAGTGTACGATCCCCCCGGGCCGTTGACCGGACCCAGTACTTC.

This clonotype was counted only a few times. DNA of the CDR3: TGTGCCAGTAGTCGGACTAGCGGGAGGATGCTCGAGCAGTACTTC. Amino acid sequence: CASSRTSGRMLEQYF. The chain combines TRBV19 with TRBJ2-7, with 14 nucleotides matching TRBD2. Germline CDR1 is LNHDA and CDR2 is SQIVND (reference sequence). The CDR3 extends over 15 amino acids. Trimming removed 5 bases from V and 6 bases from J; junction bases left unmatched: 6.

This clonotype has more than one count but fewer than ten. The chain combines TRBV10-3 with TRBJ2-7, with a weak D call TRBD2 (6 bases). The ends were cut back, 3 bases at V and 2 bases at J, with 11 bases in the middle. The CDR3 runs to 14 residues. The germline V gene encodes CDR1 ENHRY and CDR2 SYGVKD. The CDR3 loop reads CAISDPSGAYEQYF. In DNA form, the CDR3 reads TGTGCCATCAGTGACCCCTCGGGAGCCTACGAGCAGTACTTC.

The J gene is TRBJ2-1, the V gene TRBV6-1; 15 bases agree with TRBD2. The CDR3 totals 18 residues. CDR1 and CDR2 (germline): MNHNS, SASEGT. V lost 5 bases, J lost 4 bases, and 9 bases stayed unmatched. The chain's CDR3 is CASSRRTSGRGVYNEQFF. CDR3 DNA sequence: TGTGCCAGCAGTCGGAGGACTAGCGGGAGGGGAGTTTACAATGAGCAGTTCTTC.

The chain links TRBV2 to TRBJ2-2; TRBD1 is a possible D gene (6 bases). This CDR3 region has 16 residues. Germline assignment: CDR1 SNHLY and CDR2 FYNNEI. The ends were cut back, 7 bases at V and 1 base at J, with 16 bases in the middle. The CDR3 is CASTLQGTVNTGELFF. CDR3 bases: TGTGCCAGCACCCTACAGGGTACCGTGAACACCGGGGAGCTGTTTTTT.

The rearrangement links TRBV4-1 to TRBJ2-5, with D unresolved. CDR3 length: 17 amino acids. The germline V gene has CDR1 MGHRA and CDR2 YSYEKL. V was trimmed by 3 bases and J by 3 bases, leaving 20 bases between them. The CDR3 sequence: CASSQFPPLLIEETQYF. The CDR3 coding sequence is TGCGCCAGCAGCCAGTTCCCCCCTCTCCTAATCGAAGAGACCCAGTACTTC.

V usage is TRBV6-5 and J usage is TRBJ1-2; 8 bases fit TRBD1. This CDR3 region has 14 residues. Germline CDR1 is MNHEY and CDR2 is SVGAGI. V was clipped by 0 bases and J by 8 bases; unmatched bases: 5. CDR3 protein: CASSYSTGAEGYTF. CDR3 sequence (DNA): TGTGCCAGCAGTTACTCGACAGGGGCGGAGGGCTACACCTTC.

This clonotype occurred many times. J is TRBJ2-5 and V is TRBV30; 7 bases fit TRBD2. CDR3 length: 13 residues. CDR1 and CDR2 (germline): GTSNPN, SVGIG (reference sequence). Unmatched junction bases numbered 2, after V lost 2 bases and J lost 2 bases. This chain's CDR3 is CAWSRDYQETQYF. The CDR3 bases are TGTGCCTGGAGTAGGGACTATCAAGAGACCCAGTACTTC.

The chain carries TRBV19 and TRBJ2-7; 12 bases agree with TRBD2. Trimming removed 0 bases from V and 7 bases from J; junction bases left unmatched: 7. The CDR3 is 16 amino acids. CDR1 LNHDA and CDR2 SQIVND come from the germline V gene (reference sequence). DNA for the CDR3: TGTGCCAGTAGTATAGATCTAGCGGGAGGGCCTCGGGAGCAGTACTTC. It is translated as CASSIDLAGGPREQYF.

CDR3 nucleotides: TGTGCCACTTCGGAGTCCTACGAGCAGTACTTC. This gives the protein CATSESYEQYF. The chain joins TRBV19 to TRBJ2-7; D not certain. CDR3 length: 11 amino acids. Germline assignment: CDR1 LNHDA and CDR2 SQIVND (reference sequence). V lost 10 bases to trimming and J lost 1 base, with 8 bases between them. Full variable domain (outside the CDR3, taken from reference TRBV19 and TRBJ2-7): DGGITQSPKYLFRKEGQNVTLSCEQNLNHDAMYWYRQDPGQGLRLIYYSQIVNDFQKGDIAEGYSVSREKKESFPLTVTSAQKNPTAFYLCATSESYEQYFGPGTRLTVT.